The 17 T cell receptor beta chains reported below all come from one sample, sequenced in a study of cytomegalovirus exposure and HLA in healthy donors. The primer mix had 60 Vbeta and 13 Jbeta primers. Assay used: immunoSEQ multiplex PCR; TCRdb lists only in-frame clones, some missing. Its table records 130,000 to 150,000 clones. The specimen sequenced was PBMCs. Every receptor here comes from a male donor in good health and CMV-seronegative.

The rearrangement joins TRBV19 to TRBJ1-5, with unresolved D. The CDR3 covers 14 residues. CDR1 is LNHDA and CDR2 is SQIVND in the germline V gene (reference sequence). Trimming left V 6 bases short and J 5 bases short, with 14 bases between. The CDR3: CASSPGPGDQPQHF. The CDR3 DNA reads as TGTGCCAGTAGCCCTGGTCCCGGGGATCAGCCCCAGCATTTT.

V gene TRBV4-3 combines with J gene TRBJ1-1; D may be TRBD1 (5 bases). CDR3 length: 13 residues. The germline CDR1 and CDR2 sequences are LGHNA and YSLEER. Trimming cost V 4 bases and J 7 bases, with 13 bases left between them. In DNA form, the CDR3 reads TGCGCCAGCAGCCCCAGCAGGGCCTTTGAAGCTTTCTTT. Its translation is CASSPSRAFEAFF.

Comment on this clone: Other nucleotide sequences from this sample produce the same CDR3. The V gene is TRBV29-1, the J gene TRBJ1-2; a weak D match, TRBD1 (5 bases). The CDR3 is 11 residues long. V lost 4 bases and J lost 2, with 5 bases in between. The V gene's germline CDR1 is SQVTM and CDR2 ANQGSEA. The CDR3 DNA reads TGCAGCGTTGCAGGGAACTATGGCTACACCTTC. Translation: CSVAGNYGYTF.

This chain links TRBV2 with TRBJ1-5; 8 positions agree with TRBD1. CDR1 and CDR2 (germline): SNHLY, FYNNEI. The CDR3 extends over 16 amino acids. V lost 4 bases, J lost 2 bases, and 7 bases stayed unmatched. The CDR3 protein is CASSVLSGQGNQPQHF. DNA of the CDR3: TGTGCCAGCAGTGTCCTCTCGGGACAGGGCAATCAGCCCCAGCATTTT.

V usage is TRBV5-1 and J usage is TRBJ2-3, with 9 bases identical to TRBD2. Germline assignment: CDR1 SGHRS and CDR2 YFSETQ. V gave up 2 bases and J gave up 5 bases; unmatched junction bases: 12. CDR3 length: 17 amino acids. The DNA for the CDR3 is TGCGCCAGCAGCTTAAGACGTCGCGGGAGGGCCGGAGATACGCAGTATTTT. Translation: CASSLRRRGRAGDTQYF. Drawing the rest from reference TRBV5-1 and TRBJ2-3, the complete variable domain is KAGVTQTPRYLIKTRGQQVTLSCSPISGHRSVSWYQQTPGQGLQFLFEYFSETQRNKGNFPGRFSGRQFSNSRSEMNVSTLELGDSALYLCASSLRRRGRAGDTQYFGPGTRLTVL.

The chain employs TRBV9 and TRBJ2-3; 9 nucleotides line up with TRBD1. This CDR3 has 18 amino acids. The ends lost 4 bases at V and 2 bases at J; junction bases unmatched: 14. The V gene's germline CDR1 is SGDLS and CDR2 YYNGEE. CDR3 amino acids: CASSLGRGTGTFTDTQYF. The CDR3 DNA follows: TGTGCCAGCAGCCTAGGGAGGGGGACAGGGACCTTCACAGATACGCAGTATTTT.

The chain recombines TRBV5-5 with TRBJ1-2, with D hard to call. V was shortened by 1 base and J by 3 bases, with 10 bases between the two germline ends. The CDR3 covers 14 residues. The germline V gene encodes CDR1 SGHKS and CDR2 YYEKEE (reference sequence). CDR3 DNA sequence: TGTGCCAGCAGCTTGACTCGGCAGGACTATGGCTACACCTTC. Protein sequence: CASSLTRQDYGYTF.

This CDR3 is CASSEGYRGEWGMNQPQHF. Written as DNA, the CDR3 is TGTGCCAGCAGTGAAGGCTACAGGGGAGAGTGGGGAATGAATCAGCCCCAGCATTTT. The chain is built from TRBV6-1 and TRBJ1-5, with 7 bases matching TRBD1. Germline assignment: CDR1 MNHNS and CDR2 SASEGT. With 1 base clipped from V and 4 bases from J, the junction kept 16 bases outside the gene matches. The CDR3 length is 19 residues.

The chain carries TRBV18 and TRBJ1-6; no reliable D call. CDR1 is KGHSH and CDR2 is LQKENI in the germline V gene. This CDR3 has 16 amino acids. Deletions cut 3 bases from V and 10 bases from J, with 19 bases between. CDR3 residues: CASSPEGALGRSPLHF. The CDR3 bases are TGTGCCAGCTCACCGGAAGGAGCCCTTGGTCGGTCACCCCTCCACTTT.

The chain joins TRBV18 to TRBJ1-1; 9 bases line up with TRBD1. The CDR3 covers 14 residues. Germline values: CDR1 KGHSH, CDR2 LQKENI. Unmatched junction bases numbered 5, after V lost 5 bases and J lost 4 bases. The CDR3 loop is CASSEDRGGTEAFF. The CDR3 bases are TGTGCCAGCTCAGAGGACAGGGGAGGCACTGAAGCTTTCTTT.

The chain couples TRBV18 to TRBJ1-1, with D hard to call. CDR3 length: 16 amino acids. Germline V lookup: CDR1 KGHSH, CDR2 LQKENI. V was shortened by 0 bases and J by 5 bases, with 16 bases between the two germline ends. CDR3 sequence: CASSPPRASGGTEAFF. In DNA form, the CDR3 reads TGTGCCAGCTCACCACCGAGGGCCTCAGGCGGGACTGAAGCTTTCTTT.

J is TRBJ1-1 and V is TRBV9; the match to TRBD1 covers 7 bases. V lost 2 bases to trimming and J lost 5 bases; unmatched junction nucleotides: 9. Germline assignment: CDR1 SGDLS and CDR2 YYNGEE. This CDR3 has 15 residues. Here the CDR3 DNA reads TGTGCCAGCAGCGTCACGGAGGGGGCTGGAACTGAAGCTTTCTTT. Its protein is CASSVTEGAGTEAFF.

This chain links TRBV30 with TRBJ1-1, with a weak D call TRBD1 (5 bases). V was clipped by 0 bases and J by 5 bases, with 13 bases between them. Germline CDR1 reads GTSNPN; CDR2 reads SVGIG (reference sequence). CDR3 size: 14 residues. CDR3 region: CAWSVFGGRTEAFF. The CDR3 DNA reads as TGTGCCTGGAGTGTATTTGGGGGGAGAACTGAAGCTTTCTTT.

This sequence joins TRBV15 and TRBJ2-1; D call uncertain. Trimming left V 8 bases short and J 0 bases short, with 17 bases between. Looked up from germline, CDR1 is LNHNV and CDR2 is YYDKDF (reference sequence). The CDR3 is made up of 16 amino acids. The CDR3 region has the DNA TGTGCCACCTCCGCTCCAGCGTACCGCTCCTACAATGAGCAGTTCTTC. Encoded protein: CATSAPAYRSYNEQFF. The full variable domain, with the rest looked up from reference TRBV15 and TRBJ2-1, is DAMVIQNPRYQVTQFGKPVTLSCSQTLNHNVMYWYQQKSSQAPKLLFHYYDKDFNNEADTPDNFQSRRPNTSFCFLDIRSPGLGDTAMYLCATSAPAYRSYNEQFFGPGTRLTVL.

The V call is TRBV5-6, the J call TRBJ2-5, with a possible D match to TRBD2 (7 bases). Germline V gene data show CDR1 as SGHDT and CDR2 as YYEEEE. The CDR3 is made up of 14 amino acids. Trimming took off 1 base at V and 7 bases at J, with 14 bases between the two ends. The CDR3 protein is CASSLFTGRVTQYF. CDR3 sequence (DNA): TGTGCCAGCAGCTTGTTTACAGGGAGGGTGACCCAGTACTTC.

The chain combines TRBV19 with TRBJ1-1, with 7 bases that match TRBD1. V lost 7 bases and J lost 4; bases outside the gene matches: 6. Looked up from germline, CDR1 is LNHDA and CDR2 is SQIVND (reference sequence). The CDR3 is 13 amino acids. This CDR3 reads CASTSGQRTEAFF. CDR3 nucleotide sequence: TGTGCCAGTACCTCGGGACAGCGCACTGAAGCTTTCTTT.

V usage is TRBV30 and J usage is TRBJ1-1; unclear D gene. V gave up 2 bases and J gave up 5 bases, with 6 bases separating them. Germline assignment: CDR1 GTSNPN and CDR2 SVGIG (reference sequence). The CDR3 consists of 11 residues. CDR3 residues: CAWSFNTEAFF. CDR3 DNA: TGTGCCTGGAGTTTCAATACTGAAGCTTTCTTT.